This T cell receptor (beta chain) emerged from a study of cytomegalovirus exposure and HLA in healthy donors. Study-wide background: The 100 to 150 validation repertoires matched the 500 to 750 first-cohort repertoires in platform, a later analysis reported. Notes on the study in general: It was found in a later analysis that first-cohort TCR clusters tended to co-occur in the 100 to 150 validation repertoires.

Worth noting for this clone: The antigen remains unidentified.

Germline CDR1 SEHNR, CDR2 FQNEAQ (reference sequence). V lost 7 bases to trimming and J lost 5 bases; unmatched junction nucleotides: 11. The CDR3 sequence is 14 residues long. The table came from immunoSEQ multiplex PCR; TCRdb's copy has only in-frame clones and leaves some out. The top ten hold about 1.2% of the sample, which has more than 250,000 clones, approximately 90% seen once. The TCR sequence derives from a woman aged 25 to 39 in good health and CMV-seropositive. V usage is TRBV7-9 and J usage is TRBJ2-7; 7 positions match TRBD2. Specimen: PBMCs. The CDR3 sequence: CASTLGGFGNEQYF. The CDR3 DNA reads as TGTGCCAGCACCCTGGGGGGGTTTGGGAACGAGCAGTACTTC.